Listed here are 32 T cell receptor beta chains from one sample, sequenced in a study of beta chain features in type 1 diabetes. Findings of the study overall: Moderate yet significant TCRB CDR3 shortening was seen in Type 1 diabetes patients in all four CD4+ subsets.

No antigen has been assigned to these receptors. Every bit of the isolated RNA underwent reverse transcription, so sequencing read expressed TCRB transcripts. Here immunoSEQ multiplex PCR was the method, and the copy in TCRdb shows in-frame clones only, minus some. The repertoire holds a few hundred thousand clones, with roughly 25% as singletons. Sequencing was done on a sample of naive CD4+ T cells from blood. The receptors originated from a woman aged 25-40 years with type 1 diabetes.

This clone was counted only a few times. The rearrangement links TRBV30 to TRBJ2-7, with 12 bases that match TRBD2. The CDR3 loop spans 16 amino acids. Trimming at V came to 3 bases and at J to 3 bases, leaving 9 bases not matched to a gene. The germline V gene encodes CDR1 GTSNPN and CDR2 SVGIG (reference sequence). CDR3 in amino acids: CAWRPRLAGVYYEQYF. As DNA, the CDR3 is TGTGCCTGGAGACCCAGACTAGCGGGAGTCTACTACGAGCAGTACTTC.

This clone was seen more than once but under ten times. CDR3 loop: CAIRGESSYEQYF. CDR3 coding DNA: TGTGCCATCAGGGGAGAAAGCTCCTACGAGCAGTACTTC. The chain employs TRBV28 and TRBJ2-7; a possible D gene is TRBD1 (6 bases). V lost 10 bases to trimming and J lost 0 bases, with 13 bases between them. The CDR3 covers 13 residues. Per germline, CDR1 MDHEN and CDR2 SYDVKM.

This clone was detected only a few times. The rearrangement uses TRBV5-1 and TRBJ2-1, with TRBD2 matching over 13 bases. From germline, CDR1 is SGHRS and CDR2 YFSETQ. The CDR3 has 15 residues. V was pared by 2 bases and J by 7 bases, with 3 bases of the junction left unmatched. For the CDR3, the DNA is TGCGCCAGCAGCTTAACTAGCGGGAGGGTGAATGAGCAGTTCTTC. Protein product: CASSLTSGRVNEQFF.

A single count supports this clone. V and J are TRBV5-1 and TRBJ2-5; 7 bases line up with TRBD1. Germline V gene sequence: CDR1 SGHRS, CDR2 YFSETQ. Trimming at V came to 3 bases and at J to 2 bases, leaving 1 base not matched to a gene. The CDR3 spans 13 residues. The CDR3 sequence: CASSWDRQETQYF. The DNA for the CDR3 is TGCGCCAGCAGCTGGGACAGACAAGAGACCCAGTACTTC.

This clone was seen a handful of times. The chain recombines TRBV11-2 with TRBJ2-5, with D perhaps TRBD2 (7 bases). V lost 8 bases and J 5 bases, leaving 15 bases between the germline ends. The CDR3 loop spans 13 amino acids. In germline, CDR1 is SGHAT, CDR2 FQNNGV. The CDR3 reads CASGGGSWETQYF. CDR3 nucleotide sequence: TGTGCCAGCGGGGGCGGGAGCTGGGAGACCCAGTACTTC. The full variable domain, with the rest looked up from reference TRBV11-2 and TRBJ2-5, is EAGVAQSPRYKIIEKRQSVAFWCNPISGHATLYWYQQILGQGPKLLIQFQNNGVVDDSQLPKDRFSAERLKGVDSTLKIQPAKLEDSAVYLCASGGGSWETQYFGPGTRLLVL.

A remark on this clone: The germline gene is not matched at one end of the junction; a read error may be the cause. The chain recombines TRBV7-9 with TRBJ2-3; D is undetermined. Per the germline V gene, CDR1 is SEHNR and CDR2 is FQNEAQ (reference sequence). The CDR3 has 8 residues. The CDR3, as DNA: TGCGGGTGGGATACGCAGTATTTT. Amino acid sequence: CGWDTQYF.

With regard to this clone: Compared with germline, one end of the junction differs, possibly owing to a read error. The CDR3 sequence: CASSRRGGNSGYTF. For the CDR3, the DNA is TGCGCCAGCAGCCGTCGAGGGGGAAACTCTGGCTACACCTTC. The chain recombines TRBV4-1 with TRBJ1-2; tentative D call: TRBD1 (6 bases). Germline lookup yields CDR1 MGHRA and CDR2 YSYEKL. The CDR3 sequence is 14 residues long.

CDR3 in DNA: TGTGCCACCAGAGGACAGGGTCCTGGCTACACCTTC. Translating gives CATRGQGPGYTF. The chain carries TRBV27 and TRBJ1-2; 8 bases agree with TRBD1. J gave up 7 bases and V 10 bases, and 8 bases lay outside the gene matches. Germline V gives CDR1 MNHEY, CDR2 SMNVEV (reference sequence). The CDR3 spans 12 residues.

Only a few counts were recorded for this clone. V is TRBV4-1 and J is TRBJ1-4; D is ambiguous. Germline V gives CDR1 MGHRA, CDR2 YSYEKL. The V end lost 4 bases, the J end lost 2 bases, and 11 bases lay between the germline ends. This CDR3 spans 15 amino acids. Written as DNA, the CDR3 is TGCGCCAGCAGCCCCCGGAGAGACACTAATGAAAAACTGTTTTTT. Protein product: CASSPRRDTNEKLFF.

This clone has more than one count but fewer than ten. This sequence joins TRBV29-1 and TRBJ2-7; TRBD2 aligns across 10 bases. The CDR3 is made up of 12 amino acids. Losses at the gene ends were 6 bases for V and 5 bases for J; bases not matched to a gene: 4. Germline V gene lookup returns CDR1 SQVTM and CDR2 ANQGSEA. The CDR3 DNA sequence: TGCAGCGTAGCCGGGACTAGCGACGAGCAGTACTTC. Protein product: CSVAGTSDEQYF.

Only a few counts were recorded for this clone. V and J are TRBV7-9 and TRBJ2-5, with a tentative D call TRBD2 (6 bases). This CDR3 is built from 16 residues. Germline loops: CDR1 SEHNR, CDR2 FQNEAQ (reference sequence). The V end lost 0 bases, the J end lost 5 bases, and 16 bases lay between the germline ends. CDR3 in amino acids: CASSLAGTRPRETQYF. CDR3 bases: TGTGCCAGCAGCTTAGCCGGGACTCGTCCTCGGGAGACCCAGTACTTC. The full variable domain, in which reference TRBV7-9 and TRBJ2-5 provide the parts outside the CDR3, is DTGVSQNPRHKITKRGQNVTFRCDPISEHNRLYWYRQTLGQGPEFLTYFQNEAQLEKSRLLSDRFSAERPKGSFSTLEIQRTEQGDSAMYLCASSLAGTRPRETQYFGPGTRLLVL.

The chain is built from TRBV30 and TRBJ2-3; 7 positions agree with TRBD1. CDR3 length equals 14 residues. Losses at the gene ends were 2 bases for V and 1 base for J; bases not matched to a gene: 3. The V gene's germline CDR1 is GTSNPN and CDR2 SVGIG (reference sequence). CDR3 in amino acids: CAWSTQGGTDTQYF. CDR3 in DNA: TGTGCCTGGAGTACCCAGGGGGGCACAGATACGCAGTATTTT.

There are a few counts of this clone. The chain links TRBV2 to TRBJ2-1; 7 bases are shared with TRBD2. V lost 8 bases to trimming and J lost 6 bases; unmatched junction nucleotides: 7. The CDR3 extends over 13 amino acids. Germline CDR1 is SNHLY and CDR2 is FYNNEI. The CDR3 DNA reads as TGTGCCAGCGGGCTAGCGGTAGCCAATGAGCAGTTCTTC. Translation gives CASGLAVANEQFF.

This clone showed up just a few times. The rearrangement joins TRBV10-3 to TRBJ2-5; maybe TRBD2 (6 bases). There are 15 residues in the CDR3. CDR1 ENHRY and CDR2 SYGVKD come from the germline V gene. V lost 5 bases and J lost 0, with 13 bases in between. CDR3 residues: CAISRGSGNQETQYF. The CDR3 DNA reads as TGTGCCATCAGTCGGGGTAGCGGCAACCAAGAGACCCAGTACTTC.

This chain connects TRBV29-1 to TRBJ2-1, with D perhaps matching TRBD2 (5 bases). V was pared by 3 bases and J by 10 bases, with 13 bases between. There are 12 residues in the CDR3. Germline V gene sequence: CDR1 SQVTM, CDR2 ANQGSEA. The CDR3 loop reads CSVDHGIDEQFF. In DNA, the CDR3 is TGCAGCGTTGATCACGGGATTGACGAGCAGTTCTTC.

The chain joins TRBV29-1 to TRBJ2-7, with 10 bases lining up with TRBD1. V was pared by 7 bases and J by 5 bases, with 2 bases of the junction left unmatched. The CDR3 runs to 11 residues. Germline values: CDR1 SQVTM, CDR2 ANQGSEA. This chain's CDR3 is CSGGTGDEQYF. The CDR3 DNA follows: TGCAGCGGTGGGACAGGGGACGAGCAGTACTTC.

This clone was counted only a few times. The V call is TRBV19, the J call TRBJ2-3; 7 nucleotides align to TRBD1. In germline, CDR1 is LNHDA, CDR2 SQIVND (reference sequence). CDR3 length: 18 residues. Unmatched junction bases numbered 11, after V lost 2 bases and J lost 0 bases. The CDR3 DNA follows: TGTGCCAGTAGTATAAAACCGCCGGGACAGCCCAGCACAGATACGCAGTATTTT. Its translation is CASSIKPPGQPSTDTQYF.

The chain carries TRBV10-3 and TRBJ1-2, with D unclear. CDR1 is ENHRY, CDR2 SYGVKD, per germline. V was pared by 0 bases and J by 0 bases, with 11 bases between. This CDR3 has 16 amino acids. The CDR3, as DNA: TGTGCCATCAGTGAGTCCCCCATCCCGGCTAACTATGGCTACACCTTC. Translating gives CAISESPIPANYGYTF.

In its sample, this clone was seen a few times. The chain joins TRBV7-2 to TRBJ2-3, with D maybe TRBD2 (6 bases). Looked up from germline, CDR1 is SGHTA and CDR2 is FQGNSA. This CDR3 spans 17 amino acids. The V end was cut by 3 bases, the J end by 8 bases, with 24 bases between. The DNA for the CDR3 is TGTGCCAGCAGCTTTCCACGCGGGGCGGCCCCTTCTGGTACGCAGTATTTT. It translates to CASSFPRGAAPSGTQYF.

This clone was seen more than once but under ten times. V gene TRBV25-1 combines with J gene TRBJ2-5; D is uncertain. Germline V gene lookup returns CDR1 MGHDK and CDR2 SYGVNS. This CDR3 has 15 amino acids. V lost 1 base to trimming and J lost 0 bases, with 9 bases between them. Written as DNA, the CDR3 is TGTGCCAGCAGTGAATCCAACGGGTACCAAGAGACCCAGTACTTC. Its translation: CASSESNGYQETQYF.

The V call is TRBV5-4, the J call TRBJ2-7, with 8 bases fitting TRBD1. The V gene end was trimmed by 4 bases and the J gene end by 5 bases; junction bases not matched to a gene: 5. Looked up from germline, CDR1 is SGHNT and CDR2 is YYREEE (reference sequence). CDR3 length equals 13 residues. The CDR3 loop reads CASSQGQGHEQYF. The CDR3 DNA follows: TGTGCCAGCAGCCAAGGACAGGGCCACGAGCAGTACTTC.

This clone was counted only a few times. The chain joins TRBV11-2 to TRBJ2-1; 8 bases map to TRBD2. Germline V CDR1 and CDR2: SGHAT, FQNNGV. The J segment lost 4 bases and the V segment lost 5 bases, leaving 7 bases of the junction unmatched. The CDR3 covers 15 residues. For the CDR3, the DNA is TGTGCCAGCAGCCCTCTAGCGGGTTTATACAATGAGCAGTTCTTC. Residues: CASSPLAGLYNEQFF.

This chain uses TRBV19 with TRBJ2-1, with D possibly matching TRBD2 (5 bases). The V end lost 6 bases, the J end lost 0 bases, and 9 bases lay between the germline ends. The germline V gene encodes CDR1 LNHDA and CDR2 SQIVND (reference sequence). This CDR3 region has 14 residues. The CDR3 bases are TGTGCCAGTAGACTAGATAGCTCCTACAATGAGCAGTTCTTC. Its translation: CASRLDSSYNEQFF.

The chain employs TRBV30 and TRBJ1-1; D gene ambiguous. The CDR3 spans 14 residues. Germline V gene lookup returns CDR1 GTSNPN and CDR2 SVGIG (reference sequence). Trimming cost V 0 bases and J 0 bases, with 8 bases left between them. The CDR3 DNA is TGTGCCTGGAGTGTTGGGCAGATGAACACTGAAGCTTTCTTT. Its translation is CAWSVGQMNTEAFF.

The J gene is TRBJ2-1, the V gene TRBV30; 8 nucleotides match TRBD1. This CDR3 comprises 13 residues. Trimming removed 3 bases from V and 4 bases from J; junction bases left unmatched: 2. Germline loops: CDR1 GTSNPN, CDR2 SVGIG (reference sequence). CDR3 sequence (DNA): TGTGCCTGGAGCTGGGACAGGTACAATGAGCAGTTCTTC. Protein sequence: CAWSWDRYNEQFF. Combining the CDR3 with reference TRBV30 and TRBJ2-1 gives the whole variable domain SQTIHQWPATLVQPVGSPLSLECTVEGTSNPNLYWYRQAAGRGLQLLFYSVGIGQISSEVPQNLSASRPQDRQFILSSKKLLLSDSGFYLCAWSWDRYNEQFFGPGTRLTVL.

This clone has more than one count but fewer than ten. This chain links TRBV30 with TRBJ2-5; perhaps TRBD1 as D (5 bases). The V end lost 3 bases, the J end lost 5 bases, and 10 bases lay between the germline ends. CDR3 size: 12 residues. Germline V gene sequence: CDR1 GTSNPN, CDR2 SVGIG (reference sequence). The CDR3 sequence: CAWRSGAETQYF. As DNA, the CDR3 is TGTGCCTGGAGAAGTGGGGCCGAGACCCAGTACTTC.

This clone came up a few times. J is TRBJ2-2 and V is TRBV30; no firm D call. The germline V gene encodes CDR1 GTSNPN and CDR2 SVGIG (reference sequence). The V gene lost 5 bases and the J gene lost 3 bases, with 7 bases spanning the gap. The CDR3 has 12 residues. This chain's CDR3 is CAWVLYTGELFF. CDR3 bases: TGTGCCTGGGTACTTTACACCGGGGAGCTGTTTTTT.

This clone occurred a few times. This rearrangement joins TRBV2 to TRBJ1-1, with TRBD1 matching 9 bases. The V gene's germline CDR1 is SNHLY and CDR2 FYNNEI. J gave up 1 base and V 5 bases, and 5 bases lay outside the gene matches. CDR3 length: 15 amino acids. In DNA, the CDR3 is TGTGCCAGCAGTTCGGACAGGGGAAGGAACACTGAAGCTTTCTTT. This encodes CASSSDRGRNTEAFF. The variable domain in full, with the rest retrieved from reference TRBV2 and TRBJ1-1, is EPEVTQTPSHQVTQMGQEVILRCVPISNHLYFYWYRQILGQKVEFLVSFYNNEISEKSEIFDDQFSVERPDGSNFTLKIRSTKLEDSAMYFCASSSDRGRNTEAFFGQGTRLTVV.

This chain uses TRBV9 with TRBJ2-4; 7 bases align to TRBD1. Trimming cost V 0 bases and J 6 bases; bases outside gene matches: 3. Germline V gene sequence: CDR1 SGDLS, CDR2 YYNGEE. CDR3 length: 14 amino acids. CDR3 protein: CASSVGQGGNIQYF. The CDR3 DNA reads TGTGCCAGCAGCGTAGGACAGGGTGGAAACATTCAGTACTTC.

This clone was found a few times. The chain combines TRBV15 with TRBJ1-1; 9 bases line up with TRBD1. Germline CDR1 reads LNHNV; CDR2 reads YYDKDF (reference sequence). CDR3 length equals 14 residues. V dropped 0 bases and J dropped 7; count of bases not matched to a gene: 3. The CDR3 region has the DNA TGTGCCACCAGCAGAGATAGGACAGGGGATGAAGCTTTCTTT. This translates into CATSRDRTGDEAFF.

This chain uses TRBV4-1 with TRBJ2-3; no clear D gene. The CDR3 runs 12 residues. Between the trimmed V and J ends, which lost 4 bases and 7 bases, there was a span of 9 bases. CDR1 MGHRA and CDR2 YSYEKL come from the germline V gene. This chain's CDR3 is CASSPPGYTQYF. The CDR3 coding sequence is TGCGCCAGCAGCCCGCCCGGGTATACGCAGTATTTT.

This clone was seen only a few times. This chain connects TRBV30 to TRBJ2-7, with D perhaps matching TRBD2 (5 bases). The V end lost 0 bases, the J end lost 6 bases, and 12 bases lay between the germline ends. From germline, CDR1 is GTSNPN and CDR2 SVGIG (reference sequence). The CDR3 covers 13 residues. In nucleotides, the CDR3 is TGTGCCTGGAGTGTACTCGGGGAAGGCGAGCAGTACTTC. Protein sequence: CAWSVLGEGEQYF.